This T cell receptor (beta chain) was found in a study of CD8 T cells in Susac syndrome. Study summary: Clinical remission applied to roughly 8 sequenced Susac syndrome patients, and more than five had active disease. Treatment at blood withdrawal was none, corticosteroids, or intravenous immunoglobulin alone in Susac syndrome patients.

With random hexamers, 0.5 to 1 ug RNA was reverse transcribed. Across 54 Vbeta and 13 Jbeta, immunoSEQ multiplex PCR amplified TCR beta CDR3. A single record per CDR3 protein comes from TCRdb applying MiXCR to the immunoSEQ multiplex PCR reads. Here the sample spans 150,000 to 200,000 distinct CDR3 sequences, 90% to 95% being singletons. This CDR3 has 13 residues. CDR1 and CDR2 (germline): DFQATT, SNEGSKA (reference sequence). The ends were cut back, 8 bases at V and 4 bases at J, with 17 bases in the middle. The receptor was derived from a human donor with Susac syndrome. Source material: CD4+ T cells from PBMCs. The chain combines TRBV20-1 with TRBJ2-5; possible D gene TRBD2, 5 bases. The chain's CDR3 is CSKTFGVGETQYF. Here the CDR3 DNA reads TGCAGTAAAACGTTCGGGGTAGGAGAGACCCAGTACTTC.